A single sample is the source of the 14 T cell receptor beta chains below, sequenced in a study of blood T cell repertoires in COVID-19. Clones were read by immunoSEQ multiplex PCR, and TCRdb kept only the in-frame ones, dropping some. The table shows 140,000 or so clones, with about four fifths occurring only once. The sample taken for sequencing was PBMCs or T cells enriched from blood (not recorded which). The receptors were sampled from a woman in her forties or fifties with acute COVID-19.

The chain joins TRBV5-1 to TRBJ1-2; D uncertain. CDR3 length: 17 amino acids. Germline V lookup: CDR1 SGHRS, CDR2 YFSETQ. With 0 bases removed from V and 4 bases from J, the gap between germline ends came to 19 bases. CDR3 sequence: CASSLDVARSTSYGYTF. CDR3 nucleotides: TGCGCCAGCAGCTTGGATGTGGCCCGATCCACCTCCTATGGCTACACCTTC.

This clone was observed a few times. This rearrangement joins TRBV2 to TRBJ2-5, with D perhaps TRBD2 (6 bases). Germline CDR1 is SNHLY and CDR2 is FYNNEI. V was pared by 2 bases and J by 0 bases, with 13 bases between. CDR3 size: 16 residues. The CDR3 DNA sequence: TGTGCCAGCAGTGAAAACGGGAGAGGGTACCAAGAGACCCAGTACTTC. Translated: CASSENGRGYQETQYF.

The rearrangement links TRBV4-1 to TRBJ2-7; TRBD1 agrees at 8 bases. Germline values: CDR1 MGHRA, CDR2 YSYEKL. J was trimmed by 5 bases and V by 5 bases; bases with no gene match: 2. This CDR3 comprises 12 residues. This chain's CDR3 is CASSSTGDEQYF. The CDR3 DNA follows: TGCGCCAGCAGCTCGACAGGGGACGAGCAGTACTTC.

This chain connects TRBV24-1 to TRBJ2-1; D unresolved. The germline V gene encodes CDR1 KGHDR and CDR2 SFDVKD. The CDR3 runs 12 residues. Trimming took off 4 bases at V and 5 bases at J, with 5 bases between the two ends. Written as DNA, the CDR3 is TGTGCCACCAGTGAGGGCGACAATGAGCAGTTCTTC. It specifies CATSEGDNEQFF.

This rearrangement joins TRBV9 to TRBJ2-5; 7 bases line up with TRBD2. Germline V gives CDR1 SGDLS, CDR2 YYNGEE. The junction had 15 bases not matched to a gene; V was cut back by 2 bases and J by 5 bases. The CDR3 spans 17 residues. In nucleotides, the CDR3 is TGTGCCAGCAGCGTCGGGGCTAGCGGAGATCTCCAGGAGACCCAGTACTTC. As protein: CASSVGASGDLQETQYF.

This chain uses TRBV7-9 with TRBJ1-6, with TRBD1 matching over 7 bases. Germline CDR1 and CDR2: SEHNR and FQNEAQ (reference sequence). The CDR3 has 14 amino acids. Unmatched junction bases numbered 4, after V lost 4 bases and J lost 7 bases. CDR3 protein: CASSSDRVNSPLHF. CDR3 nucleotides: TGTGCCAGCAGCTCCGACAGGGTGAATTCACCCCTCCACTTT.

The chain is built from TRBV29-1 and TRBJ2-7; a possible D gene is TRBD1 (6 bases). The CDR3 totals 15 residues. Germline CDR1 SQVTM, CDR2 ANQGSEA. V was trimmed by 3 bases and J by 3 bases, leaving 18 bases between them. CDR3 protein: CSVETPGHRNYEQYF. In DNA, the CDR3 is TGCAGCGTTGAGACTCCGGGACACAGGAACTACGAGCAGTACTTC.

The DNA for the CDR3 is TGTGCCAGCAGCTTAGGACTAGCGGGAAGGGATGAGCAGTTCTTC. Translation gives CASSLGLAGRDEQFF. The J gene is TRBJ2-1, the V gene TRBV7-9, with 11 bases identical to TRBD2. Trimming took 1 base from V and 8 from J; bases not matched to a gene: 4. This CDR3 is built from 15 residues. Germline loops: CDR1 SEHNR, CDR2 FQNEAQ (reference sequence).

This rearrangement joins TRBV25-1 to TRBJ2-3; D possibly corresponds to TRBD1 (5 bases). This CDR3 is built from 14 residues. Trimming removed 10 bases at V and 5 bases at J, with 19 bases between. Germline V lookup: CDR1 MGHDK, CDR2 SYGVNS. The CDR3 sequence is CATGKGPLGDTQYF. The CDR3 DNA reads TGTGCCACTGGGAAGGGGCCCCTGGGAGATACGCAGTATTTT.

The chain links TRBV19 to TRBJ1-1; 8 nucleotides line up with TRBD1. The V gene end was trimmed by 4 bases and the J gene end by 3 bases; junction bases not matched to a gene: 4. This CDR3 has 14 amino acids. From germline, CDR1 is LNHDA and CDR2 SQIVND (reference sequence). The CDR3: CASSTTGADTEAFF. The CDR3 region has the DNA TGTGCCAGTAGTACGACAGGGGCGGACACTGAAGCTTTCTTT.

J is TRBJ2-3 and V is TRBV18; D is possibly TRBD1 (5 bases). The CDR3 sequence is 15 residues long. The germline V and J ends were trimmed by 5 bases and 3 bases, with 15 bases remaining between them. CDR1 and CDR2 (germline): KGHSH, LQKENI. The CDR3, as DNA: TGTGCCAGCTCAGGGCTGACAGCTGGGACAGATACGCAGTATTTT. Amino acids: CASSGLTAGTDTQYF.

This clone was seen only once. The chain carries TRBV11-2 and TRBJ1-1, with TRBD1 as a possible D gene (6 bases). The germline gives CDR1 SGHAT, CDR2 FQNNGV. The CDR3 sequence is 13 residues long. With 0 bases removed from V and 11 bases from J, the gap between germline ends came to 13 bases. The CDR3 DNA reads as TGTGCCAGCAGCTTAGATCGTCAGGGGACGGCTTTCTTT. It yields the protein CASSLDRQGTAFF.

The chain employs TRBV6-5 and TRBJ1-1; TRBD1 might be the D (6 bases). Germline V lookup: CDR1 MNHEY, CDR2 SVGAGI. Trimming stripped 6 bases from V and 0 bases from J, with 11 bases between. This CDR3 contains 14 residues. The CDR3, as DNA: TGTGCCAGCAGACAGGGTTACATGAACACTGAAGCTTTCTTT. Amino acid sequence: CASRQGYMNTEAFF.

The gene calls are TRBV7-9 and TRBJ2-2; the match to TRBD2 covers 7 bases. V was clipped by 10 bases and J by 0 bases; unmatched bases: 5. The CDR3 is 14 amino acids. The germline CDR1 and CDR2 sequences are SEHNR and FQNEAQ (reference sequence). The CDR3 here is CAKTGTTNTGELFF. CDR3 DNA sequence: TGTGCCAAAACCGGGACTACGAACACCGGGGAGCTGTTTTTT.